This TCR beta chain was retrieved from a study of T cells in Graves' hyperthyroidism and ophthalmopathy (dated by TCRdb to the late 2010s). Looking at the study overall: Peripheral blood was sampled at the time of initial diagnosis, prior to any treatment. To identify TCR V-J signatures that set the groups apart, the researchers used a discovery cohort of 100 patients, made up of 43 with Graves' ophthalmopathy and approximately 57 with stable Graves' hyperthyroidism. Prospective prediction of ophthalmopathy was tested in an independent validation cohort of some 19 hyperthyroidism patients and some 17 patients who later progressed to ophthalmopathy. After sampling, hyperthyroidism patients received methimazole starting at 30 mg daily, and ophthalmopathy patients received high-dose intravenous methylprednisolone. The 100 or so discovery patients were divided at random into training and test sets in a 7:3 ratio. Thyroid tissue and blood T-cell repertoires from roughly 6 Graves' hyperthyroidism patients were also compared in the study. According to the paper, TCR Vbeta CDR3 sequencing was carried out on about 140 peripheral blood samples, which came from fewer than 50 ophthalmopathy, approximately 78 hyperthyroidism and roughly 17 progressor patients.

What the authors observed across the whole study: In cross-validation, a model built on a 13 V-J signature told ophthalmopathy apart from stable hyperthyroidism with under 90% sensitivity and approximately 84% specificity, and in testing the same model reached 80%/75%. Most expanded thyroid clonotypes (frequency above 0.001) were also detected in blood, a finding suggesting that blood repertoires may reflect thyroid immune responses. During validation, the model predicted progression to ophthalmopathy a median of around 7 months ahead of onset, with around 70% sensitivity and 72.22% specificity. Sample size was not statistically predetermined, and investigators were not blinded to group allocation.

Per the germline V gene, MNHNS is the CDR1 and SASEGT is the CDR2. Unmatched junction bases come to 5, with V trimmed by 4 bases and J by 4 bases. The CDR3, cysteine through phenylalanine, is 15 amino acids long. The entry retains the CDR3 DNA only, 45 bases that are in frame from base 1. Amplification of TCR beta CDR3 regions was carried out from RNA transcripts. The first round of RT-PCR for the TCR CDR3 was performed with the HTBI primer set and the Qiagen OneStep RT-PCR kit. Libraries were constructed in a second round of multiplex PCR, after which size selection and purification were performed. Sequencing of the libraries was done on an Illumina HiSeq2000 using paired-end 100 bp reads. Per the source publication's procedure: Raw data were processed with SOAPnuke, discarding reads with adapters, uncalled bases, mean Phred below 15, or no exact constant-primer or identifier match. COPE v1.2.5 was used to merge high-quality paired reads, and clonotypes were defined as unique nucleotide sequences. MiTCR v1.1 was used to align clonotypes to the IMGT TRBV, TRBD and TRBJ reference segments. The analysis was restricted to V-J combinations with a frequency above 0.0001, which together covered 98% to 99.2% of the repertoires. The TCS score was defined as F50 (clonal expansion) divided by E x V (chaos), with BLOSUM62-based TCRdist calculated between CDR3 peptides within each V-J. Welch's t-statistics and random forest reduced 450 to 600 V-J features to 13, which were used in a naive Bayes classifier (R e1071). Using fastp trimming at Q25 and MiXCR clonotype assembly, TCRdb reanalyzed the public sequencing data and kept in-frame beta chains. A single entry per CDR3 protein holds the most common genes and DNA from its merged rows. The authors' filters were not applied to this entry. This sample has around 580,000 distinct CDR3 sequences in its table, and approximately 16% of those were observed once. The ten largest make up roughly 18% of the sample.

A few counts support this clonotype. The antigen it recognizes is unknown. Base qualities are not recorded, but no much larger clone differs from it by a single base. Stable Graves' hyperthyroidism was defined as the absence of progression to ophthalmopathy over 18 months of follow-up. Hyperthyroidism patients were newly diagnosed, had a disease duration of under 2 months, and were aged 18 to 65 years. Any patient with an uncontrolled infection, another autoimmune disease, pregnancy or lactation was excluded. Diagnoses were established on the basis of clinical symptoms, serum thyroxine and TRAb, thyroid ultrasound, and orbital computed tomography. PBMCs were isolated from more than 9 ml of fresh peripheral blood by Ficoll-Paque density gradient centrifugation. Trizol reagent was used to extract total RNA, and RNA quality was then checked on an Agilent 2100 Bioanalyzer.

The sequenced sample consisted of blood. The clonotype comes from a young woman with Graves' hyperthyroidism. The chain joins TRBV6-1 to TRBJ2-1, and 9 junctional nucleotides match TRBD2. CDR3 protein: CASSAGTSIYNEQFF. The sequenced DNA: TGTGCCAGCAGTGCCGGGACTAGCATTTACAATGAGCAGTTCTTC.